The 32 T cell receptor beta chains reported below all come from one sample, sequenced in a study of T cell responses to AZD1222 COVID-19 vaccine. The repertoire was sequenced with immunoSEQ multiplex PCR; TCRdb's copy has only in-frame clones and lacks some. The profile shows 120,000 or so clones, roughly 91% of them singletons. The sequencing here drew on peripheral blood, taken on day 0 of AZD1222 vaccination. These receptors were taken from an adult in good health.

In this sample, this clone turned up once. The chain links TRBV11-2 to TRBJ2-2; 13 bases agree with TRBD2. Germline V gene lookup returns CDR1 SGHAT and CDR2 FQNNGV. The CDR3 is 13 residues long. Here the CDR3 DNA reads TGTGCGGCGAGGACTAGCGGGGGCCAGGAGCTGTTTTTT. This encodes CAARTSGGQELFF.

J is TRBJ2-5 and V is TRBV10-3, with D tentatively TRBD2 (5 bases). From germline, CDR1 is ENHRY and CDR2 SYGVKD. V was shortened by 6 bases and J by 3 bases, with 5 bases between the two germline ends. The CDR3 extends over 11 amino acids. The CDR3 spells CAIREEETQYF. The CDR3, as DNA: TGTGCCATCAGGGAGGAAGAGACCCAGTACTTC.

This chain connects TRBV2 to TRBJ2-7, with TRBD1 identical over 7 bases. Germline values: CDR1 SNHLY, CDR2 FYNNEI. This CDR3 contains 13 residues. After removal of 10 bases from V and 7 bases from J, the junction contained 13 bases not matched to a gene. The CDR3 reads CAITGTVTGEQYF. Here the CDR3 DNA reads TGTGCCATAACCGGGACAGTTACGGGGGAGCAGTACTTC.

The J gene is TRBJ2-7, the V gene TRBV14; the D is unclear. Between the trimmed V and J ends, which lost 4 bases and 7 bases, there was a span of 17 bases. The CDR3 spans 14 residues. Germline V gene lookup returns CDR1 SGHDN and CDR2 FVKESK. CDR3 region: CASSPSGFGKEQYF. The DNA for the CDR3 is TGTGCCAGCAGCCCTTCTGGATTCGGAAAGGAGCAGTACTTC.

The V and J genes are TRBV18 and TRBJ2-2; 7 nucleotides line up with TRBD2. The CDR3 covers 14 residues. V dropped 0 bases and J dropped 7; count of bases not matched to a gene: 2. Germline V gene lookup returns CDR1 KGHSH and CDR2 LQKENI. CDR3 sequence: CASSPPGGSGELFF. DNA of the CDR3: TGTGCCAGCTCACCACCCGGCGGGAGCGGGGAGCTGTTTTTT.

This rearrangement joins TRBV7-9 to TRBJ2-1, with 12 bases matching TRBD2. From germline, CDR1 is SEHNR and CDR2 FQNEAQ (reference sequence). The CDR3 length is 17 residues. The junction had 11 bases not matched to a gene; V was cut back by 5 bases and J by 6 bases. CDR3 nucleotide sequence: TGTGCCAGCAGCCCCGGGTTGGCTAGCGGGGGGGGCAATGAGCAGTTCTTC. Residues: CASSPGLASGGGNEQFF.

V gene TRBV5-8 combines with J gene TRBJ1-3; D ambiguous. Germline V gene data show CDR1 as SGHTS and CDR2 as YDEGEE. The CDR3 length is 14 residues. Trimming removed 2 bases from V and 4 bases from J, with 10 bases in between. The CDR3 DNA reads TGTGCCAGCAGCTTTGGTTTTGAGGGAAACACCATATATTTT. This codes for CASSFGFEGNTIYF.

The CDR3 reads CASSLAGTVSYEQYF. In DNA, the CDR3 is TGTGCCAGCAGCTTGGCCGGGACCGTATCCTACGAGCAGTACTTC. The J gene is TRBJ2-7, the V gene TRBV7-2; D is tentatively TRBD1 or TRBD2 (5 bases each). The CDR3 has 15 amino acids. Germline V gives CDR1 SGHTA, CDR2 FQGNSA. V lost 3 bases to trimming and J lost 1 base, with 13 bases between them. Full variable domain (rest looked up from reference TRBV7-2 and TRBJ2-7): GAGVSQSPSNKVTEKGKDVELRCDPISGHTALYWYRQSLGQGLEFLIYFQGNSAPDKSGLPSDRFSAERTGGSVSTLTIQRTQQEDSAVYLCASSLAGTVSYEQYFGPGTRLTVT.

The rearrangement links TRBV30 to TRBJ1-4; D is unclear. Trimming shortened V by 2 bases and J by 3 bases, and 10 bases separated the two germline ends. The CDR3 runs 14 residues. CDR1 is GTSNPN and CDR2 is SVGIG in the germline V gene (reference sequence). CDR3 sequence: CAWSRTHANEKLFF. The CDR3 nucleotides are TGTGCCTGGAGTAGGACCCATGCTAATGAAAAACTGTTTTTT.

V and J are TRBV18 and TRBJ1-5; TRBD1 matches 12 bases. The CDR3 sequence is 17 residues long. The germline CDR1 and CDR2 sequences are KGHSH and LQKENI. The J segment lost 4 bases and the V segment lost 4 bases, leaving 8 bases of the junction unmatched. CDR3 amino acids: CASSRGTGGDRNQPQHF. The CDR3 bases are TGTGCCAGCTCACGAGGGACAGGGGGCGATCGGAATCAGCCCCAGCATTTT.

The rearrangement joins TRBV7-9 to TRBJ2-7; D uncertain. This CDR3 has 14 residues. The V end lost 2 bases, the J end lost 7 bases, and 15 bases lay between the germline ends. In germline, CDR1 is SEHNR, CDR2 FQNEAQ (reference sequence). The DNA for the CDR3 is TGTGCCAGCAGCTTATTCGTCATGGGTGGGGAGCAGTACTTC. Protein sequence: CASSLFVMGGEQYF.

The CDR3 DNA reads TGTGCCAGTAGTGACGGGCCGGGACAGCAATATGGCTACACCTTC. Protein: CASSDGPGQQYGYTF. The chain uses TRBV19 and TRBJ1-2; 7 nucleotides match TRBD1. With V trimmed by 5 bases and J by 5 bases, 11 bases remained unmatched. The germline gives CDR1 LNHDA, CDR2 SQIVND (reference sequence). This CDR3 is 15 amino acids long.

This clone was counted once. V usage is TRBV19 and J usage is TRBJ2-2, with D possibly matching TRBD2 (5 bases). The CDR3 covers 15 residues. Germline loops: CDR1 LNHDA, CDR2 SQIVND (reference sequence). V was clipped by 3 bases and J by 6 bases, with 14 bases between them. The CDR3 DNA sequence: TGTGCCAGTAGTATTCGGGATTATATTCCCGGGGAGCTGTTTTTT. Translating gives CASSIRDYIPGELFF.

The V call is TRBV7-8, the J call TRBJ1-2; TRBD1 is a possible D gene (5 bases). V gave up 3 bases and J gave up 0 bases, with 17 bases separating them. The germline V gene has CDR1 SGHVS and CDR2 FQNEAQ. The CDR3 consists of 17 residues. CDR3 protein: CASSLKGPGNTNYGYTF. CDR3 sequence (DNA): TGTGCCAGCAGCTTGAAGGGGCCGGGCAATACTAACTATGGCTACACCTTC.

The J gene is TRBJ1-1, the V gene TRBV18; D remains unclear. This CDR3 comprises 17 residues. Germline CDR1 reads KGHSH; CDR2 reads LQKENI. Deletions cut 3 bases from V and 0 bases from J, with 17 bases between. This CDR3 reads CASSPSGNPLMNTEAFF. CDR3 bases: TGTGCCAGCTCACCTTCCGGGAATCCTCTTATGAACACTGAAGCTTTCTTT. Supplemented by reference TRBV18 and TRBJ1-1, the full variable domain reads NAGVMQNPRHLVRRRGQEARLRCSPMKGHSHVYWYRQLPEEGLKFMVYLQKENIIDESGMPKERFSAEFPKEGPSILRIQQVVRGDSAAYFCASSPSGNPLMNTEAFFGQGTRLTVV.

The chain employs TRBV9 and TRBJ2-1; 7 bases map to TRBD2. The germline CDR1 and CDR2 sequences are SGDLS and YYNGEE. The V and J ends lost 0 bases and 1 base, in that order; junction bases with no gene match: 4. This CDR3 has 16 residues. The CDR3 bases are TGTGCCAGCAGCGTAGGGGCTAGCGGATCCTACAATGAGCAGTTCTTC. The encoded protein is CASSVGASGSYNEQFF.

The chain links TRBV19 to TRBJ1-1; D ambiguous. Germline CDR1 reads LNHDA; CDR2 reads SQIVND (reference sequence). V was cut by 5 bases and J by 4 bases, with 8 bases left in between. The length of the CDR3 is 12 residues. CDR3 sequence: CASSSGSTEAFF. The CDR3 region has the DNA TGTGCCAGTAGTTCCGGGAGCACTGAAGCTTTCTTT.

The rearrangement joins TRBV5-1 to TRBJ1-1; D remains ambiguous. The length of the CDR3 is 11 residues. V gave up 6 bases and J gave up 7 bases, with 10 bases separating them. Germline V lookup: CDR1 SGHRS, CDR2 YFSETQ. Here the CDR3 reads CASKGEYEAFF. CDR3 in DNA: TGCGCCAGCAAAGGAGAGTATGAAGCTTTCTTT.

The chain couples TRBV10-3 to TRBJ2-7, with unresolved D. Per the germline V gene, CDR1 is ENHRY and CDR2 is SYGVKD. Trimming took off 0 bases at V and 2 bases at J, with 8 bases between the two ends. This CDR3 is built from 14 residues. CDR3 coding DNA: TGTGCCATCAGTGAGTCTGACACCCCCTACGAGCAGTACTTC. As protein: CAISESDTPYEQYF.

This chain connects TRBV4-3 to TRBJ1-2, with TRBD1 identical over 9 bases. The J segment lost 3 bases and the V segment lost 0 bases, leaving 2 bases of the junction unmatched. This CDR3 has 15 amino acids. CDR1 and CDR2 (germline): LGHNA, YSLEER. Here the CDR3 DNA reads TGCGCCAGCAGCCAAGAAGGGACAGGGCACTATGGCTACACCTTC. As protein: CASSQEGTGHYGYTF.

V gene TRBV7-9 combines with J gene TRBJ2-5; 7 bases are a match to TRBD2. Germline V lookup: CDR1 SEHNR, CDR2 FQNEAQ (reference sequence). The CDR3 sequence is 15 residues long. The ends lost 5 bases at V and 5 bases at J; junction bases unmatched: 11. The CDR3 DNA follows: TGTGCCAGCAGCGTACCGAGCGGGATCGGGGAGACCCAGTACTTC. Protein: CASSVPSGIGETQYF.

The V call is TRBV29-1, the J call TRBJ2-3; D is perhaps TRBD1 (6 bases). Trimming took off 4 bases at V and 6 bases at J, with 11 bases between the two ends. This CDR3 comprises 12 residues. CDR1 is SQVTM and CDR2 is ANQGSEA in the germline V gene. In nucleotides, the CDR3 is TGCAGCGTTGGGGGGCATAGGGATACGCAGTATTTT. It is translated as CSVGGHRDTQYF.

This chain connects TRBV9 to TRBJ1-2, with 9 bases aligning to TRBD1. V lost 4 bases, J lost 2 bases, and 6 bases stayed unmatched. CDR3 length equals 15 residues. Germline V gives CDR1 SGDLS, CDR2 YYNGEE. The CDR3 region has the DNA TGTGCCAGCAGCCTTGGACAGGGGATGAACTATGGCTACACCTTC. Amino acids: CASSLGQGMNYGYTF.

The CDR3 protein is CASTTGGLDEQYF. The CDR3 DNA sequence: TGTGCCAGTACCACAGGGGGTCTCGACGAGCAGTACTTC. This chain joins TRBV28 and TRBJ2-7, with 8 positions matching TRBD1. The V gene end was trimmed by 9 bases and the J gene end by 5 bases; junction bases not matched to a gene: 9. Germline V CDR1 and CDR2: MDHEN, SYDVKM. The CDR3 length is 13 residues.

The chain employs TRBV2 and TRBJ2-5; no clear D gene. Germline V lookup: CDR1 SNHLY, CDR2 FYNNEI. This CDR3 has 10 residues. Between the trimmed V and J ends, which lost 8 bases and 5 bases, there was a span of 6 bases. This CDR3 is CASRRETQYF. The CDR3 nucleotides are TGTGCCAGCCGGCGGGAGACCCAGTACTTC.

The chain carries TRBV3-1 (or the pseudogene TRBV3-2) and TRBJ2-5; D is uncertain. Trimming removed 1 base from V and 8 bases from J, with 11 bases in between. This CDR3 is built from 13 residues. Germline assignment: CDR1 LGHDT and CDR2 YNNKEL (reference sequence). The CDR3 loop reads CASSQGAPRTQYF. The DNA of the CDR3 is TGTGCCAGCAGCCAAGGGGCCCCCCGTACCCAGTACTTC.

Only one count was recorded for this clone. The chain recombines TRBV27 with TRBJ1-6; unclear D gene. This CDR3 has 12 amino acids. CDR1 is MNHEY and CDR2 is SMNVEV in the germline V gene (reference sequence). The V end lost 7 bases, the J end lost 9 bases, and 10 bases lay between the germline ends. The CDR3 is CASTQRGSPLHF. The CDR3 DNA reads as TGTGCCAGCACCCAACGGGGTTCACCCCTCCACTTT.

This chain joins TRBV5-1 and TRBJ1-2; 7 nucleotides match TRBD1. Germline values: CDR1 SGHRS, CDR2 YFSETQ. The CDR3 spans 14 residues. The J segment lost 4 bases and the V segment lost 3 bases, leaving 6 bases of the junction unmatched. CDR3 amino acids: CASSWAQGSYGYTF. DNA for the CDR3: TGCGCCAGCAGCTGGGCACAGGGGTCCTATGGCTACACCTTC.

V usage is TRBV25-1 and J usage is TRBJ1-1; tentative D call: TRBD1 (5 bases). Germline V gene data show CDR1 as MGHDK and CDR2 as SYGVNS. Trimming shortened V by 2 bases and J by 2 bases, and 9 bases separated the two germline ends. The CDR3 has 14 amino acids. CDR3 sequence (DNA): TGTGCCAGCAGTGAACTCGACAGTAACACTGAAGCTTTCTTT. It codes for CASSELDSNTEAFF.

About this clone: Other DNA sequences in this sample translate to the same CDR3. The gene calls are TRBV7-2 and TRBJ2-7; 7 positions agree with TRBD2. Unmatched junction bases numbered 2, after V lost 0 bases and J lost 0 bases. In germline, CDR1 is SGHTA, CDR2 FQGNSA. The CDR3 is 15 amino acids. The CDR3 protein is CASSLAGGSSYEQYF. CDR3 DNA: TGTGCCAGCAGCTTAGCGGGAGGGAGCTCCTACGAGCAGTACTTC.

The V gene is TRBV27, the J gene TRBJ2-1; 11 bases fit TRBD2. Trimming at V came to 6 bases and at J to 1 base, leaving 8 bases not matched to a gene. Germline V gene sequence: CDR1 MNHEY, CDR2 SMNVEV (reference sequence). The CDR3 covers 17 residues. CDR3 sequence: CASSGLAGGGSYNEQFF. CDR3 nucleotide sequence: TGTGCCAGCAGCGGGCTAGCGGGAGGCGGGTCCTACAATGAGCAGTTCTTC.

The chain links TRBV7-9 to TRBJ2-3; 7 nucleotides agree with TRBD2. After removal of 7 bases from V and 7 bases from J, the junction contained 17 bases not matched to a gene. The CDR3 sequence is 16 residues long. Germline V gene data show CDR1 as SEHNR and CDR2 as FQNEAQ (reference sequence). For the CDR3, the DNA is TGTGCCAGCACAACCGGAAGTCGGGCAAGCGGGAATACGCAGTATTTT. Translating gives CASTTGSRASGNTQYF.